This T cell receptor beta chain came from a study of blood T cells in healthy people across ages (dated by TCRdb to 2015 to 2017). Context from the whole study: Template switching captured roughly one uniquely barcoded TCR beta cDNA molecule per two T cells in model experiments. Age-related changes in TCR beta repertoire diversity were measured in the study by deep sequencing normalized with unique cDNA molecular identifiers. Four age groups were formed from the donors: young (average approximately 15 years), middle-aged (around 41), aged (62) and long-lived (82). To avoid experimental bias, donors of different ages were distributed randomly across sequencing lanes. For two donors (one aged 18 to 30 and one aged 80 or older), the study analyzed two additional independent replicas of 1 million unique cDNA reads from the same blood draw.

The table lists this clonotype with a count of one. This clone's antigen is unknown. The junction shows a germline mismatch at one end, possibly a read error. The CDR3 contains 14 residues, cysteine and phenylalanine counted. Of all the DNA, just the CDR3 is kept, 42 bases in frame from base 1. The germline V gene provides CDR1 SGHAT and CDR2 FQNNGV. The donors were around 39 Caucasian individuals from Russia, aged 6 to 90 years, who were systemically healthy. Around 9.7 milliliters of peripheral blood were collected from each donor into EDTA-treated Vacutainer tubes. PBMCs were isolated by Ficoll-Paque density-gradient centrifugation, with at least 6 million obtained per sample. Trizol reagent was used to extract total RNA from PBMCs, with at least 6 micrograms per sample. For every donor, flow cytometry on a PBMC aliquot measured the percentage of naive CD45RAhigh/CD27high T cells. The library was built by means of 5' RACE. Data came from an Illumina HiSeq 2500. The second PCR ran for roughly 7 to 11 cycles and used a J-beta primer mix along with a sample-barcoded 5' primer. A template-switch 5' adaptor carrying 12 random nucleotides introduced a unique molecular identifier onto each TCR beta cDNA molecule. Each sample yielded at least 3 million CDR3-containing paired-end reads. The Mint cDNA synthesis kit, primed by a TRBC-specific oligonucleotide, was used to synthesize first-strand cDNA from all RNA. All cDNA was treated with uracil-DNA glycosylase and then went through a first 18-cycle PCR with the universal primers M1SS and BC2_uni_R. In the original analysis: Normalization of each sample was performed by random selection of 1 million high-quality reads, each carrying a distinct molecular identifier. Instead of being binned into consensus sequences, reads that shared molecular identifiers were thrown out. CDR3 identification, clonotype clustering and error correction used MiTCR with a Q25 quality threshold and the strictest error-elimination algorithm. A nonparametric unseen species model with Euler transformation was used to estimate lower-bound total TCR beta diversity. The public reads were reprocessed in TCRdb via fastp at Q25 and MiXCR, keeping in-frame beta chains. Here each entry gathers all rows of one CDR3 protein and keeps the most common genes and DNA. What appears here as the V and J calls and clone size reflects TCRdb's work, not the paper's. The sample table shows roughly 1.5 million distinct CDR3 sequences, and 35% to 45% are seen once. The ten largest clonotypes hold about 4.1% of the sample.

Overall results and qualifications from the work: Because the CMV infection status of the donors was unknown, age-related changes in expanded clonotypes may potentially have been confounded. As age increased, observed TCR beta diversity per million T cells dropped in a roughly linear way, and a significant reduction was already evident by age around 41. The long-lived group showed more naive CD4+ T cells, fewer expanded clones and increased TCR diversity than the aged group, suggesting age selection. Since profiling was done on bulk unsorted PBMCs, naive and antigen-experienced compartments could not be conclusively compared. The percentage of naive T cells measured by flow cytometry correlated strongly with observed TCR beta diversity. Estimates of total diversity based on one million sequenced T cells were regarded as lower bounds and as underestimates.

Recombination joined TRBV11-2 with TRBJ2-7, with a tentative D gene TRBD1 over 8 matching bases. The sequence was obtained from a woman under 30 in good health. The sequenced sample was blood. In nucleotides, the sequence is TGTGCCAGCAGCAATTACAGGGGGGGCTACGGGCAGTACTTC. Translated, this gives CASSNYRGGYGQYF.